The clone carrying this TCR beta chain was seen repeatedly, ten times or more. The data were obtained in a study of prognosis after radiotherapy for stage I lung cancer. Overall study: Several of the patients had squamous cell carcinoma tumors, while twelve had adenocarcinoma tumors. Across the cohort, concurrent therapy accompanying stereotactic body radiotherapy was administered to no patient. Four developed distant metastases after radiotherapy (median 7 months), and around 15 had no significant progression.

Multiplex PCR, run in two rounds, amplified TCR beta CDR3 from genomic DNA. Primers specific to each TRBV and TRBJ gene drove first-round PCR. TCRdb independently ran MiXCR on the multiplex PCR reads; one entry per CDR3 protein. In the table there are 50,000 to 75,000 distinct CDR3 sequences, roughly 29% of which are singletons. Two sampling time points were used, and six milliliters of peripheral blood were drawn at each. CDR1 and CDR2 (germline): KGHSH, LQKENI. The CDR3 spans 14 residues. V lost 6 bases, J lost 6 bases, and 5 bases stayed unmatched. The specimen comprised PBMCs, sampled before or after stereotactic body radiation therapy (not recorded which). The chain is built from TRBV18 and TRBJ1-6; 7 bases are shared with TRBD1. This clonotype originated in a donor over 45 with non-small cell lung cancer. CDR3 nucleotides: TGTGCCAGCTCCCCGGGACAGATTAATTCACCCCTCCACTTT. It is translated as CASSPGQINSPLHF.